The 23 T cell receptor beta chains given below trace back to one sample, sequenced in a study of early T cells in non-severe SARS-CoV-2 infection. TCRdb used MiXCR to reprocess the 5' RACE reads, holding one entry per CDR3 protein. Found here are some 30,000 distinct CDR3 sequences, about 5% of them singletons; the top ten hold roughly 2.5%. The source material was whole blood. The receptors were sampled from an adult who was a healthcare worker with PCR-confirmed SARS-CoV-2 infection or an uninfected control (not recorded which).

Many counts were recorded for this clonotype. The chain recombines TRBV7-9 with TRBJ2-7, with 7 nucleotides matching TRBD1. The CDR3 is made up of 16 amino acids. J lost 1 base, V lost 5 bases, and 11 bases had no gene match. Germline CDR1 SEHNR, CDR2 FQNEAQ (reference sequence). The DNA of the CDR3 is TGTGCCAGCAGCAAACGGGACAGTTCCGCATCCTACGAGCAGTACTTC. Translation gives CASSKRDSSASYEQYF.

In this sample, this clonotype turned up many times. The rearrangement uses TRBV4-1 and TRBJ1-4, with D hard to call. CDR1 MGHRA and CDR2 YSYEKL come from the germline V gene. The V and J ends lost 2 bases and 3 bases respectively, with 13 bases between them. The CDR3 has 16 amino acids. CDR3 DNA: TGCGCCAGCAGCCAATCGGACGAACTGGCTAATGAAAAACTGTTTTTT. This codes for CASSQSDELANEKLFF.

There are a few counts of this clonotype. This chain joins TRBV9 and TRBJ2-3, with D hard to call. The germline V gene has CDR1 SGDLS and CDR2 YYNGEE. This CDR3 is 14 amino acids long. The germline V and J ends were trimmed by 1 base and 5 bases, with 11 bases remaining between them. Written as DNA, the CDR3 is TGTGCCAGCAGCGTACGTCAGTGGGGAGATACGCAGTATTTT. As protein: CASSVRQWGDTQYF.

There are a few counts of this clonotype. The chain uses TRBV12-3 or TRBV12-4 and TRBJ1-1; 7 nucleotides agree with TRBD1. CDR3 length: 13 amino acids. The V gene end was trimmed by 8 bases and the J gene end by 5 bases; junction bases not matched to a gene: 8. CDR3 residues: CASAQTGSTEAFF. The CDR3 DNA reads as TGTGCCAGCGCCCAGACAGGGTCGACTGAAGCTTTCTTT.

Only a few counts were recorded for this clonotype. This sequence joins TRBV3-1 and TRBJ1-2; D is perhaps TRBD1 (5 bases). Trimming removed 3 bases at V and 6 bases at J, with 14 bases between. The CDR3 sequence is 14 residues long. Germline loops: CDR1 LGHDT, CDR2 YNNKEL (reference sequence). The CDR3 DNA reads as TGTGCCAGCAGCCATTCCAAGGGGATAAATGGCTACACCTTC. It is translated as CASSHSKGINGYTF.

Ten or more counts support this clonotype. V usage is TRBV6-1 and J usage is TRBJ1-5; tentatively, D is TRBD1 (5 bases). Germline V gene lookup returns CDR1 MNHNS and CDR2 SASEGT. The CDR3 covers 15 residues. V was shortened by 5 bases and J by 6 bases, with 17 bases between the two germline ends. The CDR3 sequence: CASSLSFPGGQPQHF. CDR3 nucleotide sequence: TGTGCCAGCAGTTTATCCTTCCCCGGGGGTCAGCCCCAGCATTTT.

The CDR3 bases are TGTGCCAGCAGCTCGGACAGGTCTAGCTCCTACGAGCAGTACTTC. It is translated as CASSSDRSSSYEQYF. The chain uses TRBV7-9 and TRBJ2-7; 7 positions match TRBD1. The ends lost 4 bases at V and 0 bases at J; junction bases unmatched: 6. Germline CDR1 reads SEHNR; CDR2 reads FQNEAQ (reference sequence). The CDR3 is 15 amino acids.

This clonotype was picked up many times. The rearrangement uses TRBV11-3 and TRBJ2-3; no clear D gene. Deletions cut 3 bases from V and 3 bases from J, with 10 bases between. This CDR3 contains 14 residues. Germline loops: CDR1 SGHNT, CDR2 YENEEA. DNA for the CDR3: TGTGCCAGCAGCTTCGTGCCCCGGACAGATACGCAGTATTTT. Protein: CASSFVPRTDTQYF.

This CDR3 reads CASSALGGGENEQFF. CDR3 nucleotide sequence: TGCGCCAGCAGTGCTCTCGGGGGGGGCGAGAATGAGCAGTTCTTC. The V call is TRBV10-2, the J call TRBJ2-1; 8 bases are a match to TRBD2. This CDR3 has 15 amino acids. Germline CDR1 is WSHSY and CDR2 is SAAADI. J was trimmed by 7 bases and V by 4 bases; bases with no gene match: 9.

Many counts were recorded for this clonotype. The gene calls are TRBV12-3 or TRBV12-4 and TRBJ2-3; D possibly corresponds to TRBD2 (6 bases). V was clipped by 9 bases and J by 3 bases, with 10 bases between them. CDR3 length: 12 residues. Written as DNA, the CDR3 is TGTGCCAGTTCAAGCGGGACAGATACGCAGTATTTT. Translating gives CASSSGTDTQYF.

This clonotype was detected many times. The rearrangement links TRBV5-5 to TRBJ1-3; no firm D call. The CDR3 sequence is 15 residues long. Per the germline V gene, CDR1 is SGHKS and CDR2 is YYEKEE (reference sequence). The germline V and J ends were trimmed by 1 base and 1 base, with 9 bases remaining between them. The CDR3 region has the DNA TGTGCCAGCAGCTTGAACAGTGAATCTGGAAACACCATATATTTT. This gives the protein CASSLNSESGNTIYF.

V usage is TRBV28 and J usage is TRBJ1-3; 10 bases are a match to TRBD1. This CDR3 is built from 14 residues. Germline CDR1 and CDR2: MDHEN and SYDVKM. Trimming removed 6 bases from V and 3 bases from J; junction bases left unmatched: 2. The DNA for the CDR3 is TGTGCCAGCAGGACAGGGGGCGATGGAAACACCATATATTTT. This gives the protein CASRTGGDGNTIYF.

This clonotype was seen many times. The chain has TRBV20-1 and TRBJ1-2; tentative D call: TRBD1 (5 bases). The germline V gene has CDR1 DFQATT and CDR2 SNEGSKA (reference sequence). Deletions cut 0 bases from V and 4 bases from J, with 12 bases between. The CDR3 extends over 14 amino acids. The CDR3 protein is CSAREVDRIYGYTF. Written as DNA, the CDR3 is TGCAGTGCTAGAGAGGTTGACAGAATCTATGGCTACACCTTC.

This clonotype was recorded many times. In DNA form, the CDR3 reads TGTGCCAGCAGCTTAGAACTAGCGGGCGCATCCTACGAGCAGTACTTC. As protein: CASSLELAGASYEQYF. The chain joins TRBV7-8 to TRBJ2-7, with 9 bases lining up with TRBD2. CDR1 SGHVS and CDR2 FQNEAQ come from the germline V gene. Trimming cost V 1 base and J 1 base; bases outside gene matches: 5. The CDR3 extends over 16 amino acids.

This clonotype was found many times. The genes are TRBV5-4 and TRBJ2-7, with 10 nucleotides matching TRBD2. The J segment lost 5 bases and the V segment lost 0 bases, leaving 8 bases of the junction unmatched. The CDR3 spans 16 residues. Germline CDR1 is SGHNT and CDR2 is YYREEE (reference sequence). The CDR3 is CASSLGSASGSHEQYF. In DNA form, the CDR3 reads TGTGCCAGCAGCTTGGGATCGGCTAGCGGGAGCCACGAGCAGTACTTC.

Remarks on this clonotype: The junction does not match germline at one end; this may be a read error. The chain is built from TRBV25-1 and TRBJ1-5, with a possible D match to TRBD1 (5 bases). CDR3 length: 14 amino acids. Germline loops: CDR1 MGHDK, CDR2 SYGVNS. CDR3 loop: CASSESWGDQPQHF. CDR3 sequence (DNA): TGTGCCAGCAGCGAATCATGGGGGGATCAGCCCCAGCATTTT.

In this sample, this clonotype turned up many times. The chain combines TRBV7-8 with TRBJ2-1; D is perhaps TRBD1 or TRBD2 (5 bases each). The V and J ends lost 3 bases and 4 bases respectively, with 16 bases between them. CDR1 is SGHVS and CDR2 is FQNEAQ in the germline V gene. The CDR3 extends over 16 amino acids. The CDR3 region has the DNA TGTGCCAGCAGCTTTTACGGGGCGGATGGGTACAATGAGCAGTTCTTC. As protein: CASSFYGADGYNEQFF.

This clonotype has only a few counts. The chain has TRBV28 and TRBJ1-2; D possibly corresponds to TRBD1 (6 bases). Germline values: CDR1 MDHEN, CDR2 SYDVKM. The CDR3 is made up of 14 amino acids. Trimming left V 6 bases short and J 6 bases short, with 17 bases between. CDR3 DNA: TGTGCCAGCAGCCTTACACAGGGTCTCCATGGCTACACCTTC. This gives the protein CASSLTQGLHGYTF.

The chain has TRBV4-1 and TRBJ1-2, with 11 bases matching TRBD1. The CDR3 contains 16 residues. Germline V lookup: CDR1 MGHRA, CDR2 YSYEKL. The ends lost 3 bases at V and 4 bases at J; junction bases unmatched: 7. CDR3 amino acids: CASSQMGQGEVYGYTF. The CDR3 DNA is TGCGCCAGCAGCCAGATGGGACAGGGGGAGGTCTATGGCTACACCTTC.

V usage is TRBV29-1 and J usage is TRBJ2-7; TRBD2 is a possible D gene (5 bases). With 5 bases removed from V and 2 bases from J, the gap between germline ends came to 13 bases. The CDR3 covers 13 residues. Germline CDR1 is SQVTM and CDR2 is ANQGSEA. CDR3 region: CSVRGFLTYEQYF. CDR3 coding DNA: TGCAGCGTTCGGGGTTTCCTAACCTACGAGCAGTACTTC.

This clonotype rates as medium-sized. This sequence joins TRBV2 and TRBJ2-3, with 8 positions matching TRBD2. V was clipped by 3 bases and J by 7 bases; unmatched bases: 9. Germline CDR1 is SNHLY and CDR2 is FYNNEI. CDR3 length: 15 residues. CDR3 in amino acids: CASSDAGGQVNTQYF. CDR3 nucleotides: TGTGCCAGCAGTGACGCGGGGGGCCAAGTGAATACGCAGTATTTT.

This clonotype was observed a few times. This chain connects TRBV11-2 to TRBJ1-1; D is uncertain. Germline lookup yields CDR1 SGHAT and CDR2 FQNNGV. Deletions cut 1 base from V and 0 bases from J, with 9 bases between. CDR3 size: 15 residues. The CDR3 coding sequence is TGTGCCAGCAGCTTAGGAAGGATAATGAACACTGAAGCTTTCTTT. Protein product: CASSLGRIMNTEAFF.

By share, this clonotype ranks as medium-sized. This chain connects TRBV7-8 to TRBJ2-1; D possibly corresponds to TRBD2 (5 bases). Germline V gene data show CDR1 as SGHVS and CDR2 as FQNEAQ. The CDR3 totals 14 residues. Trimming stripped 0 bases from V and 11 bases from J, with 14 bases between. CDR3 loop: CASSLAELVSKQFF. DNA of the CDR3: TGTGCCAGCAGCTTAGCTGAACTAGTTTCAAAGCAGTTCTTC.